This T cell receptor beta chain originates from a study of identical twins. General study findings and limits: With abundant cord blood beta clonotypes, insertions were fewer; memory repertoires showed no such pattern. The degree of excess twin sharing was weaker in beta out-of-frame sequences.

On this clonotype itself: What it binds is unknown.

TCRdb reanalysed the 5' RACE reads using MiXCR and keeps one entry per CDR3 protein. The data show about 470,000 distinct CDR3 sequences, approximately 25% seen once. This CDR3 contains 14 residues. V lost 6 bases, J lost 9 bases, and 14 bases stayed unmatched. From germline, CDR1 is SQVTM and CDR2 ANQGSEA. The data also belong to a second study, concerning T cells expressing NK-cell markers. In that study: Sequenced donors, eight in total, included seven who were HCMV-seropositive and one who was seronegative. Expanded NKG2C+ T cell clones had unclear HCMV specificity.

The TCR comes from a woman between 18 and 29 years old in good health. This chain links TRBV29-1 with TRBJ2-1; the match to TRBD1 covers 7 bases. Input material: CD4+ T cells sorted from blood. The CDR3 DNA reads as TGCAGCGTCACAGGGGCCGCCCAACTACGTGAGCAGTTCTTC. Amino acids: CSVTGAAQLREQFF.